This record covers a single T cell receptor (beta chain). Measured with immunoSEQ multiplex PCR; TCRdb has only the in-frame clones, and not every one. Altogether about 100,000 clones are present, around 92% being singletons, with the ten largest covering 1.9%. Germline lookup yields CDR1 SGHRS and CDR2 YFSETQ. The length of the CDR3 is 16 residues. After removal of 0 bases from V and 2 bases from J, the junction contained 8 bases not matched to a gene. This sample is drawn from a study of T cell changes during pregnancy in multiple sclerosis. The chain couples TRBV5-1 to TRBJ2-7; 7 bases align to TRBD2. The receptor's source is a female donor with multiple sclerosis, enrolled in a pregnancy study. The specimen comprised peripheral blood, sampled after pregnancy. The CDR3 DNA is TGCGCCAGCAGCTTGGTCCCAGCGGGGACCGCCTACGAGCAGTACTTC. This gives the protein CASSLVPAGTAYEQYF.